This TCR beta chain came from a study of T cell responses to AZD1222 COVID-19 vaccine. This table comes from immunoSEQ multiplex PCR, and its TCRdb copy is limited to in-frame clones, with some not included. The repertoire holds tens of thousands of clones, with under 95% as singletons. In regard to this clone: What it binds is unknown.

The germline CDR1 and CDR2 sequences are SQVTM and ANQGSEA. The V end was cut by 4 bases, the J end by 8 bases, with 17 bases between. The CDR3 contains 13 residues. Points from the study as a whole: Repertoire sampling was restricted to post-peak T cell response timepoints. Only 5 or 6 people who got AZD1222 tested seropositive at baseline. Targeting of unmutated variant regions was reportedly seen in nearly half of spike-specific TCRs. The donor cohort was predominantly white British with a female majority, and clonal diversity may have been underestimated.

This TCR was sampled from an adult in good health. The chain uses TRBV29-1 and TRBJ1-2; D may be TRBD1 (5 bases). The material sequenced was peripheral blood, taken on day 0 of MenACWY control vaccination. CDR3 residues: CSVGQWGTRGYTF. The CDR3 DNA sequence: TGCAGCGTTGGACAGTGGGGGACGAGAGGCTACACCTTC.